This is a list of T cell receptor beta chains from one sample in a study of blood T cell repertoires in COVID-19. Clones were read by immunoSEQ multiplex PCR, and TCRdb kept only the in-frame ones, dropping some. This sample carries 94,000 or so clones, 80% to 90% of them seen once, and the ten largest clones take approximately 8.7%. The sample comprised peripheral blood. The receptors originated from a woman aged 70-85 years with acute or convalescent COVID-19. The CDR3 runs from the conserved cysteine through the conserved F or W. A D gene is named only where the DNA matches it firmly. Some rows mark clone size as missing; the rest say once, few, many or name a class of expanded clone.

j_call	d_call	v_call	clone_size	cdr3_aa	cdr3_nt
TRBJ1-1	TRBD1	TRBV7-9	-	CASFRTGNTEAFF	TGTGCCAGCTTTCGGACAGGGAACACTGAAGCTTTCTTT
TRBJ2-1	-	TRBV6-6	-	CASSLTGTSYNEQFF	TGTGCCAGCAGTCTTACCGGGACATCTTACAATGAGCAGTTCTTC
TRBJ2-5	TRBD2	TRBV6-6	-	CASSSLAIETQYF	TGTGCCAGCAGTTCACTAGCGATAGAGACCCAGTACTTC
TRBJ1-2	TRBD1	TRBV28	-	CASTPPNRGLDGYTF	TGTGCCAGCACTCCCCCCAACAGGGGTTTAGATGGCTACACCTTC
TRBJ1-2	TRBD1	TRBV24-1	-	CATSDSLTGTDYGYTF	TGTGCCACCAGTGATTCCCTCACCGGGACAGACTATGGCTACACCTTC
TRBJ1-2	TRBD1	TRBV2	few	CASRPRQGRYGYTF	TGTGCCAGCAGGCCACGACAGGGAAGATATGGCTACACCTTC
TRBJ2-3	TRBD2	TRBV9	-	CASSPHGGLAGVGDTQYF	TGTGCCAGCAGCCCCCATGGGGGACTAGCGGGAGTGGGAGATACGCAGTATTTT
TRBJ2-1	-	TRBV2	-	CASSGLDEQFF	TGTGCCAGCAGTGGACTAGATGAGCAGTTCTTC
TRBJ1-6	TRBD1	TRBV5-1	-	CASSSGQVDSPLHF	TGCGCCAGCAGCTCGGGACAGGTGGATTCACCCCTCCACTTT
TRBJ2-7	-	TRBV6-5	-	CASNRVLSSYEQYF	TGTGCCAGCAACAGGGTTCTTAGCTCCTACGAGCAGTACTTC
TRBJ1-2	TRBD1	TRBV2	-	CASRAGTGNYGYTF	TGTGCCAGCAGGGCCGGGACAGGGAACTATGGCTACACCTTC
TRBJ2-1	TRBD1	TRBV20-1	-	CSALQGVEQFF	TGCAGTGCCTTACAGGGGGTTGAGCAGTTCTTC
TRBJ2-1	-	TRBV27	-	CASNIGGLANEWQFF	TGTGCCAGCAATATCGGAGGACTGGCGAATGAGTGGCAGTTCTTC
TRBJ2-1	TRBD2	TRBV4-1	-	CASSQEGLADTYNEQFF	TGCGCCAGCAGCCAAGAGGGACTAGCAGACACCTACAATGAGCAGTTCTTC
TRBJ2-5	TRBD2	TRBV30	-	CAWSRLAGQTQYF	TGTGCCTGGAGTCGGCTAGCGGGCCAGACCCAGTACTTC
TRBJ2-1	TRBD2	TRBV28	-	CASSVAGGYNEQFF	TGTGCCAGCAGCGTAGCGGGAGGTTACAATGAGCAGTTCTTC
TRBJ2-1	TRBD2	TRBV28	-	CASSPILAGKQFF	TGTGCCAGCAGTCCGATACTAGCGGGGAAGCAGTTCTTC
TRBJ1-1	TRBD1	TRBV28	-	CASSLRTGNTEAFF	TGTGCCAGCAGTTTACGGACAGGGAACACTGAAGCTTTCTTT
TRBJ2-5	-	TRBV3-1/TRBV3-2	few	CASSRNQGHRTQYF	TGTGCCAGCAGCCGGAACCAGGGGCACAGGACCCAGTACTTC
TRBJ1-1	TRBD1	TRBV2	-	CASSRKLGQPFYNTEAFF	TGTGCCAGCAGTCGGAAGTTGGGACAGCCCTTTTATAACACTGAAGCTTTCTTT
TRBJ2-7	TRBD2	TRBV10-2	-	CASSETFGTRSYEQYF	TGCGCCAGCAGTGAAACTTTCGGGACTAGGAGTTACGAGCAGTACTTC
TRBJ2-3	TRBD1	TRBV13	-	CASSSRTGRSTDTQYF	TGTGCCAGCAGCTCCCGGACAGGAAGAAGCACAGATACGCAGTATTTT
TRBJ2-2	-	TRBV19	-	CASTLLGPANTGELFF	TGTGCCAGTACCCTACTAGGGCCGGCGAACACCGGGGAGCTGTTTTTT
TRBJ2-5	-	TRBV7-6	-	CASSLWSQQETQYF	TGTGCCAGCAGCTTGTGGAGTCAACAAGAGACCCAGTACTTC
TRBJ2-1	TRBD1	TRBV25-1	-	CASAPGQGYNEQFF	TGTGCCAGCGCACCGGGACAGGGGTACAATGAGCAGTTCTTC
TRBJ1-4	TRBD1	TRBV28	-	CASSFVTGGLGPNEKLFF	TGTGCCAGCAGTTTTGTCACAGGGGGTTTGGGGCCTAATGAAAAACTGTTTTTT
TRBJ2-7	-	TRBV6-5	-	CASSYSGGGYEQYF	TGTGCCAGCAGTTACTCTGGTGGCGGCTACGAGCAGTACTTC